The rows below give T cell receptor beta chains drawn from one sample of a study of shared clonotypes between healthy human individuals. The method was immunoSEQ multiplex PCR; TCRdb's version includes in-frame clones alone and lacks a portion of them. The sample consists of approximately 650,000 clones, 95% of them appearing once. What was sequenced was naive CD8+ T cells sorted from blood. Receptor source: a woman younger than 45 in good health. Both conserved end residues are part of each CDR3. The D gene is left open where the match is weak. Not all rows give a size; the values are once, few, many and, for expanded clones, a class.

CDR3aa: CASSHPPPSGGSYNEQFF
CDR3nt: TGTGCCAGCAGCCACCCTCCACCAAGCGGGGGCTCCTACAATGAGCAGTTCTTC
abundance: -
j_gene: TRBJ2-1
v_gene: TRBV4-2
d_gene: TRBD2

CDR3aa: CASSDSDYSSYEQYF
CDR3nt: TGTGCCAGCAGTGACTCAGACTACTCCTCCTACGAGCAGTACTTC
abundance: -
j_gene: TRBJ2-7
v_gene: TRBV6-4
d_gene: -

CDR3aa: CASSPDASDTIYF
CDR3nt: TGTGCCAGCAGCCCGGATGCGTCGGACACCATATATTTT
abundance: -
j_gene: TRBJ1-3
v_gene: TRBV13
d_gene: -

CDR3aa: CSVEIGANVLTF
CDR3nt: TGCAGCGTTGAAATTGGGGCCAACGTCCTGACTTTC
abundance: -
j_gene: TRBJ2-6
v_gene: TRBV29-1
d_gene: -

CDR3aa: CASSRLMTGLAAQETQYF
CDR3nt: TGCGCCAGCAGCCGTCTCATGACGGGACTAGCGGCCCAAGAGACCCAGTACTTC
abundance: -
j_gene: TRBJ2-5
v_gene: TRBV4-1
d_gene: TRBD2

CDR3aa: CAWSGQGETEAFF
CDR3nt: TGTGCCTGGAGCGGACAGGGTGAAACTGAAGCTTTCTTT
abundance: -
j_gene: TRBJ1-1
v_gene: TRBV30
d_gene: TRBD1

CDR3aa: CSARDWGEQFF
CDR3nt: TGCAGTGCTAGAGATTGGGGTGAGCAGTTCTTC
abundance: -
j_gene: TRBJ2-1
v_gene: TRBV20-1
d_gene: -

CDR3aa: CASDPTGNYNEQFF
CDR3nt: TGTGCCAGTGACCCCACAGGGAACTACAATGAGCAGTTCTTC
abundance: few
j_gene: TRBJ2-1
v_gene: TRBV19
d_gene: -

CDR3aa: CASSQDLKREAFF
CDR3nt: TGTGCCAGCAGCCAAGATCTAAAGCGTGAAGCTTTCTTT
abundance: few
j_gene: TRBJ1-1
v_gene: TRBV4-2
d_gene: -

CDR3aa: CASSLVSGSYEQYF
CDR3nt: TGCGCCAGCAGCTTGGTCTCAGGATCCTACGAGCAGTACTTC
abundance: -
j_gene: TRBJ2-7
v_gene: TRBV5-1
d_gene: -

CDR3aa: CASSSSSLMNTEAFF
CDR3nt: TGTGCCAGCAGTTCATCCAGTCTCATGAACACTGAAGCTTTCTTT
abundance: -
j_gene: TRBJ1-1
v_gene: TRBV28
d_gene: -

CDR3aa: CASSEFQGVSEQFF
CDR3nt: TGTGCCAGCAGTGAATTTCAGGGGGTTAGTGAGCAGTTCTTC
abundance: -
j_gene: TRBJ2-1
v_gene: TRBV25-1
d_gene: TRBD1

CDR3aa: CASSPPGWRSTYHEQYF
CDR3nt: TGTGCCAGCAGCCCGCCGGGGTGGAGGAGTACTTACCACGAGCAGTACTTC
abundance: -
j_gene: TRBJ2-7
v_gene: TRBV11-2
d_gene: -

CDR3aa: CASSRTSGSIDEQFF
CDR3nt: TGTGCCAGCAGCCGGACTAGCGGGAGTATTGATGAGCAGTTCTTC
abundance: -
j_gene: TRBJ2-1
v_gene: TRBV5-4
d_gene: TRBD2

CDR3aa: CSVVGLAGLISYEQYF
CDR3nt: TGCAGCGTAGTTGGACTAGCTGGGCTCATCTCCTACGAGCAGTACTTC
abundance: -
j_gene: TRBJ2-7
v_gene: TRBV29-1
d_gene: TRBD2

CDR3aa: CASSVVSSPTASLHYGYTF
CDR3nt: TGTGCCAGCAGCGTAGTTAGTTCTCCTACGGCTTCTCTTCACTATGGCTACACCTTC
abundance: -
j_gene: TRBJ1-2
v_gene: TRBV9
d_gene: -

CDR3aa: CASSAQVTYEQYF
CDR3nt: TGTGCCAGTAGTGCTCAGGTGACCTACGAGCAGTACTTC
abundance: -
j_gene: TRBJ2-7
v_gene: TRBV19
d_gene: -

CDR3aa: CATSRGFRQGYEKLFF
CDR3nt: TGTGCCACCAGCAGAGGCTTTAGACAGGGGTATGAAAAACTGTTTTTT
abundance: -
j_gene: TRBJ1-4
v_gene: TRBV15
d_gene: TRBD1

CDR3aa: CASRENLDSGSSRVGELFF
CDR3nt: TGCGCCAGCAGAGAAAATCTGGATAGCGGGAGTTCAAGAGTCGGGGAGCTGTTTTTT
abundance: -
j_gene: TRBJ2-2
v_gene: TRBV10-2
d_gene: TRBD2

CDR3aa: CASSLDTTSFLETQYF
CDR3nt: TGTGCCAGCAGCTTGGATACGACGAGCTTCTTAGAGACCCAGTACTTC
abundance: -
j_gene: TRBJ2-5
v_gene: TRBV5-6
d_gene: -

CDR3aa: CASTLSGEQFF
CDR3nt: TGTGCCAGTACCCTTAGCGGGGAGCAGTTCTTC
abundance: -
j_gene: TRBJ2-1
v_gene: TRBV27
d_gene: TRBD2

CDR3aa: CSVDRVDGNIQYF
CDR3nt: TGCAGCGTTGACAGGGTGGATGGAAACATTCAGTACTTC
abundance: -
j_gene: TRBJ2-4
v_gene: TRBV29-1
d_gene: -

CDR3aa: CASSSAGLAKNIQYF
CDR3nt: TGTGCCAGCAGTTCCGCCGGACTAGCGAAAAACATTCAGTACTTC
abundance: -
j_gene: TRBJ2-4
v_gene: TRBV6-6
d_gene: TRBD2

CDR3aa: CASNSGGGEQYF
CDR3nt: TGTGCCAGCAACTCGGGGGGAGGCGAGCAGTACTTC
abundance: -
j_gene: TRBJ2-7
v_gene: TRBV14
d_gene: TRBD2

CDR3aa: CASSLEAGIPAAYEQYF
CDR3nt: TGCGCCAGCAGCTTGGAAGCGGGAATTCCAGCGGCCTACGAGCAGTACTTC
abundance: -
j_gene: TRBJ2-7
v_gene: TRBV5-1
d_gene: TRBD2

CDR3aa: CASSPGQGSYEQYF
CDR3nt: TGCGCCAGCAGCCCCGGACAGGGTTCCTACGAGCAGTACTTC
abundance: -
j_gene: TRBJ2-7
v_gene: TRBV4-1
d_gene: TRBD1

CDR3aa: CASSLSSREEQFF
CDR3nt: TGTGCCAGCAGCTTAAGCTCAAGAGAAGAGCAGTTCTTC
abundance: -
j_gene: TRBJ2-1
v_gene: TRBV11-2
d_gene: -

CDR3aa: CASSVGQGDGYTF
CDR3nt: TGTGCCAGCAGTGTGGGGCAGGGGGATGGCTACACCTTC
abundance: -
j_gene: TRBJ1-2
v_gene: TRBV2
d_gene: TRBD1

CDR3aa: CASSLFQGRTYEQYF
CDR3nt: TGTGCCAGCAGCTTGTTTCAGGGGAGGACCTACGAGCAGTACTTC
abundance: -
j_gene: TRBJ2-7
v_gene: TRBV5-6
d_gene: -

CDR3aa: CASSLPGQDTYEQYF
CDR3nt: TGTGCCAGCAGCTTACCGGGACAGGATACCTACGAGCAGTACTTC
abundance: -
j_gene: TRBJ2-7
v_gene: TRBV5-4
d_gene: TRBD1

CDR3aa: CASTGRVLRETQYF
CDR3nt: TGTGCCAGCACCGGAAGGGTTCTTCGGGAGACCCAGTACTTC
abundance: once
j_gene: TRBJ2-5
v_gene: TRBV28
d_gene: -

CDR3aa: CASSFFSSTDTQYF
CDR3nt: TGTGCCAGCAGTTTCTTCTCTAGCACAGATACGCAGTATTTT
abundance: -
j_gene: TRBJ2-3
v_gene: TRBV27
d_gene: -

CDR3aa: CASSIEASSGYEQYF
CDR3nt: TGTGCCAGTAGTATAGAGGCGTCCTCGGGCTACGAGCAGTACTTC
abundance: -
j_gene: TRBJ2-7
v_gene: TRBV19
d_gene: -

CDR3aa: CASAAGADQPQHF
CDR3nt: TGTGCCAGCGCGGCAGGGGCCGATCAGCCCCAGCATTTT
abundance: -
j_gene: TRBJ1-5
v_gene: TRBV7-6
d_gene: -

CDR3aa: CASSLWEGGTGELFF
CDR3nt: TGCGCCAGCAGCTTGTGGGAGGGCGGCACCGGGGAGCTGTTTTTT
abundance: -
j_gene: TRBJ2-2
v_gene: TRBV5-1
d_gene: TRBD2

CDR3aa: CASSLQVSGRAYEQFF
CDR3nt: TGTGCCAGCAGCTTACAGGTTAGCGGGAGGGCGTATGAGCAGTTCTTC
abundance: -
j_gene: TRBJ2-1
v_gene: TRBV7-9
d_gene: TRBD2

CDR3aa: CASSDGTRANEKLFF
CDR3nt: TGTGCCAGCAGCGATGGGACTAGGGCTAATGAAAAACTGTTTTTT
abundance: once
j_gene: TRBJ1-4
v_gene: TRBV7-9
d_gene: -

CDR3aa: CSVRNRGYEQYF
CDR3nt: TGCAGCGTCCGGAACAGGGGTTACGAGCAGTACTTC
abundance: -
j_gene: TRBJ2-7
v_gene: TRBV29-1
d_gene: TRBD1

CDR3aa: CASSIRDTDQPQHF
CDR3nt: TGTGCCAGTAGTATACGGGATACGGATCAGCCCCAGCATTTT
abundance: -
j_gene: TRBJ1-5
v_gene: TRBV19
d_gene: -

CDR3aa: CASSLVAGGAPDYGYTF
CDR3nt: TGTGCCAGCAGCTTAGTGGCAGGGGGGGCTCCGGACTATGGCTACACCTTC
abundance: -
j_gene: TRBJ1-2
v_gene: TRBV7-6
d_gene: TRBD1

CDR3aa: CASSWAGPEEYF
CDR3nt: TGTGCCAGCAGCTGGGCTGGGCCGGAGGAATACTTC
abundance: -
j_gene: TRBJ2-5
v_gene: TRBV5-6
d_gene: -

CDR3aa: CASSVMNYGYTF
CDR3nt: TGTGCCAGTAGTGTGATGAACTATGGCTACACCTTC
abundance: few
j_gene: TRBJ1-2
v_gene: TRBV19
d_gene: -

CDR3aa: CASSPQTAGSGNTIYF
CDR3nt: TGCGCCAGCAGCCCGCAGACAGCGGGCTCTGGAAACACCATATATTTT
abundance: -
j_gene: TRBJ1-3
v_gene: TRBV4-1
d_gene: -

CDR3aa: CASRARLAGVYEQYF
CDR3nt: TGTGCCAGCAGGGCCCGGTTAGCGGGAGTCTACGAGCAGTACTTC
abundance: -
j_gene: TRBJ2-7
v_gene: TRBV28
d_gene: TRBD2

CDR3aa: CAISDRTSGTDTQYF
CDR3nt: TGTGCCATCAGTGATCGGACTAGCGGGACAGATACGCAGTATTTT
abundance: -
j_gene: TRBJ2-3
v_gene: TRBV10-3
d_gene: TRBD2

CDR3aa: CASSLWTGTGSYSNQPQHF
CDR3nt: TGTGCCAGCAGCTTGTGGACCGGGACAGGGTCTTATAGCAATCAGCCCCAGCATTTT
abundance: -
j_gene: TRBJ1-5
v_gene: TRBV5-4
d_gene: TRBD1

CDR3aa: CASSLVTYPNNEQFF
CDR3nt: TGTGCCAGCAGTCTCGTGACTTACCCTAACAATGAGCAGTTCTTC
abundance: -
j_gene: TRBJ2-1
v_gene: TRBV27
d_gene: -

CDR3aa: CASSQGGFTDTQYF
CDR3nt: TGCGCCAGCAGCCAAGGCGGGTTCACAGATACGCAGTATTTT
abundance: -
j_gene: TRBJ2-3
v_gene: TRBV4-1
d_gene: -

CDR3aa: CASSPGQGLNQPQHF
CDR3nt: TGTGCCAGCAGTCCGGGACAGGGACTGAATCAGCCCCAGCATTTT
abundance: -
j_gene: TRBJ1-5
v_gene: TRBV5-5
d_gene: TRBD1

CDR3aa: CASERDSQTQHF
CDR3nt: TGTGCCAGCGAACGGGACTCCCAGACCCAGCATTTT
abundance: -
j_gene: TRBJ1-5
v_gene: TRBV28
d_gene: -

CDR3aa: CASSLFTALSGPNEKLFF
CDR3nt: -
abundance: once
j_gene: TRBJ1-4
v_gene: TRBV5-6
d_gene: -